The entry below describes one T cell receptor (beta chain). What it binds is unknown. Some clones are missing from TCRdb's copy, which holds only in-frame ones; the method was immunoSEQ multiplex PCR. The sample includes roughly 700,000 clones, around 89% of them seen just once. This sample stems from a study of Ad26.COV2.S vaccination and SARS-CoV-2 variants. Overall study: The study gave Ad26.COV2.S intramuscularly, once or twice 56 days apart.

The treatment was: 15 to 20 received Ad26.COV2.S at low or high dose, single or two shots; several received placebo; per-sample allocation not given. Specimens were obtained on day 63 following the first vaccine or placebo injection. Study results and limitations: Measurement of non-spike TCR breadth gave similar results in vaccine and placebo recipients.

V was pared by 5 bases and J by 2 bases, with 6 bases of the junction left unmatched. This CDR3 is 15 amino acids long. CDR1 is SGHVS and CDR2 is FNYEAQ in the germline V gene. The material was peripheral blood, obtained in a trial of Ad26.COV2.S vaccine versus placebo. The receptor was isolated from a person between 18 and 65 years old who received the Ad26.COV2.S COVID-19 vaccine or a placebo. This chain joins TRBV7-6 and TRBJ2-7, with 10 bases lining up with TRBD2. CDR3 sequence (DNA): TGTGCCAGCAGCACTATAGCGGGAGGAGCCTACGAGCAGTACTTC. Amino acid sequence: CASSTIAGGAYEQYF.